Following are 23 T cell receptor beta chains from one sample sequenced in a study of T cell changes during pregnancy in multiple sclerosis. Generated by immunoSEQ multiplex PCR, the TCRdb table keeps only in-frame clones and is missing some. This repertoire shows around 54,000 clones, around 90% found once; its top ten account for around 0.61%. Here the sequenced sample was CD4+ T cells from peripheral blood mononuclear cells, taken after pregnancy. The receptors were sampled from a female donor in good health, enrolled as a control in a pregnancy study.

The gene calls are TRBV27 and TRBJ2-7; D perhaps matches TRBD1 (5 bases). The CDR3 has 14 amino acids. Between the trimmed V and J ends, which lost 1 base and 3 bases, there was a span of 10 bases. The V gene's germline CDR1 is MNHEY and CDR2 SMNVEV (reference sequence). The CDR3 nucleotides read TGTGCCAGCAGTTTATTTACAGGTGTCTACGAGCAGTACTTC. This sequence encodes CASSLFTGVYEQYF.

The rearrangement joins TRBV5-4 to TRBJ2-7; 7 bases match TRBD1. CDR1 is SGHNT and CDR2 is YYREEE in the germline V gene (reference sequence). Losses at the gene ends were 4 bases for V and 2 bases for J; bases not matched to a gene: 6. CDR3 size: 14 residues. The CDR3 region has the DNA TGTGCCAGCAGCCCCGACAGGGTCGCCTACGAGCAGTACTTC. It is translated as CASSPDRVAYEQYF.

The chain combines TRBV28 with TRBJ1-1, with TRBD1 matching over 9 bases. Germline-derived CDR1 and CDR2 are MDHEN and SYDVKM. The trim removed 4 bases at V and 4 bases at J, leaving 7 bases unmatched. The CDR3 runs to 15 residues. The CDR3 protein is CASSSPHRGRTEAFF. The CDR3 bases are TGTGCCAGCAGTTCTCCTCACAGGGGGCGCACTGAAGCTTTCTTT.

The chain is built from TRBV7-8 and TRBJ2-1; TRBD2 might be the D (5 bases). The V end lost 5 bases, the J end lost 7 bases, and 18 bases lay between the germline ends. The CDR3 runs 15 residues. The germline CDR1 and CDR2 sequences are SGHVS and FQNEAQ. CDR3 in amino acids: CASSPRTGLMNEQFF. CDR3 nucleotides: TGTGCCAGCAGCCCAAGGACGGGATTAATGAATGAGCAGTTCTTC.

This clone was seen more than once but under ten times. The chain combines TRBV4-2 with TRBJ2-3, with 10 bases that match TRBD2. J was trimmed by 1 base and V by 4 bases; bases with no gene match: 2. Germline V CDR1 and CDR2: LGHNA, YNFKEQ. The CDR3 loop spans 15 amino acids. The CDR3 coding sequence is TGTGCCAGCAGCCGCGGGACTAGCGGCACAGATACGCAGTATTTT. Its translation: CASSRGTSGTDTQYF.

The V gene is TRBV27, the J gene TRBJ1-1; D unresolved. CDR1 and CDR2 (germline): MNHEY, SMNVEV (reference sequence). CDR3 length equals 11 residues. Trimming left V 4 bases short and J 7 bases short, with 7 bases between. CDR3 amino acids: CASSSGNEAFF. The CDR3 bases are TGTGCCAGCAGTTCGGGGAATGAAGCTTTCTTT.

This clone appeared a few times. The chain combines TRBV14 with TRBJ1-4, with TRBD1 matching 10 bases. Germline V gives CDR1 SGHDN, CDR2 FVKESK. The CDR3 extends over 14 amino acids. V was pared by 5 bases and J by 7 bases, with 4 bases of the junction left unmatched. CDR3 in DNA: TGTGCCAGCAGCACGACAGGGGGCCGTGAAAAACTGTTTTTT. Translating it yields CASSTTGGREKLFF.

The V gene is TRBV7-8, the J gene TRBJ1-2; TRBD1 aligns across 9 bases. The CDR3 length is 14 residues. Trimming at V came to 3 bases and at J to 7 bases, leaving 6 bases not matched to a gene. The germline V gene has CDR1 SGHVS and CDR2 FQNEAQ. CDR3 amino acids: CASSFRTGASGYTF. The CDR3 DNA follows: TGTGCCAGCAGCTTTAGGACAGGGGCGAGTGGCTACACCTTC.

This clone was seen a single time. The chain links TRBV7-8 to TRBJ2-5, with a weak D call TRBD2 (5 bases). Germline lookup yields CDR1 SGHVS and CDR2 FQNEAQ. V was cut by 8 bases and J by 5 bases, with 9 bases left in between. The CDR3 totals 11 residues. The CDR3 region has the DNA TGTGCCAGCTCCGGGGAGGAGACCCAGTACTTC. Its protein is CASSGEETQYF.

CDR3 sequence (DNA): TGTGCCTGGAGGGCAGCGGGAGGGGCAGATACGCAGTATTTT. Its protein product is CAWRAAGGADTQYF. The chain recombines TRBV30 with TRBJ2-3; 10 positions match TRBD2. The CDR3 runs to 14 residues. Germline CDR1 is GTSNPN and CDR2 is SVGIG (reference sequence). The junction had 4 bases not matched to a gene; V was cut back by 3 bases and J by 4 bases.

The chain employs TRBV15 and TRBJ1-2, with TRBD1 as a possible D gene (5 bases). Trimming pared 3 bases from V and 2 bases from J, leaving 10 bases between. From germline, CDR1 is LNHNV and CDR2 YYDKDF (reference sequence). The CDR3 runs to 14 residues. The CDR3 DNA follows: TGTGCCACCAGCAGGGCAGGGCTAAACTATGGCTACACCTTC. Translated: CATSRAGLNYGYTF.

This chain connects TRBV6-1 to TRBJ1-5; a possible D gene is TRBD1 (6 bases). Trimming took off 3 bases at V and 4 bases at J, with 7 bases between the two ends. The CDR3 is 13 residues long. Looked up from germline, CDR1 is MNHNS and CDR2 is SASEGT. CDR3 protein: CASSDRGNQPQHF. The DNA of the CDR3 is TGTGCCAGCAGTGACAGGGGTAATCAGCCCCAGCATTTT.

The V call is TRBV7-9, the J call TRBJ2-5, with D unresolved. Looked up from germline, CDR1 is SEHNR and CDR2 is FQNEAQ (reference sequence). The CDR3 is 16 residues long. V lost 1 base and J lost 4, with 16 bases in between. The CDR3 nucleotides are TGTGCCAGCAGCTTAGGAGGTCTGGTGGGTTTAGAGACCCAGTACTTC. This translates into CASSLGGLVGLETQYF.

The V gene is TRBV11-3, the J gene TRBJ1-1, with 8 positions matching TRBD1. The CDR3 length is 15 residues. With 4 bases clipped from V and 1 base from J, the junction kept 5 bases outside the gene matches. Germline CDR1 reads SGHNT; CDR2 reads YENEEA. This CDR3 reads CASSSSGGPNTEAFF. The CDR3 DNA reads as TGTGCCAGCAGCTCGTCAGGGGGCCCGAACACTGAAGCTTTCTTT. The full variable domain, with the rest looked up from reference TRBV11-3 and TRBJ1-1, is EAGVVQSPRYKIIEKKQPVAFWCNPISGHNTLYWYLQNLGQGPELLIRYENEEAVDDSQLPKDRFSAERLKGVDSTLKIQPAELGDSAVYLCASSSSGGPNTEAFFGQGTRLTVV.

This chain links TRBV6-5 with TRBJ1-2; the D gene is possibly TRBD1 (6 bases). Germline V gene data show CDR1 as MNHEY and CDR2 as SVGAGI. V lost 1 base and J 6 bases, leaving 12 bases between the germline ends. The CDR3 runs 14 residues. The CDR3 DNA is TGTGCCAGCAGTTACTTCGGGACAACCCATGGCTACACCTTC. Its translation is CASSYFGTTHGYTF.

The V gene is TRBV11-2, the J gene TRBJ2-5, with 16 bases that match TRBD2. CDR1 and CDR2 (germline): SGHAT, FQNNGV. CDR3 length: 17 amino acids. V lost 3 bases and J lost 4; bases outside the gene matches: 5. CDR3 protein: CASSLGLAGGVGETQYF. CDR3 in DNA: TGTGCCAGCAGCTTGGGACTAGCGGGGGGGGTGGGAGAGACCCAGTACTTC.

V is TRBV2 and J is TRBJ1-5, with 10 bases lining up with TRBD1. The germline CDR1 and CDR2 sequences are SNHLY and FYNNEI. V was pared by 1 base and J by 6 bases, with 6 bases of the junction left unmatched. There are 16 residues in the CDR3. The CDR3 region is CASSEEGTGVGQPQHF. The CDR3 bases are TGTGCCAGCAGTGAAGAGGGGACAGGGGTGGGTCAGCCCCAGCATTTT.

The chain carries TRBV21-1 and TRBJ1-3; TRBD1, the D gene given by the table, was not confirmed from the DNA. TRBV21-1 represents a pseudogene. This CDR3 has 16 amino acids. CDR3 amino acids: CASSSGRDTSGNTIYF. CDR3 nucleotides: TGTGCCAGCAGCTCAGGACGGGACACGTCTGGAAACACCATATATTTT.

This chain uses TRBV4-2 with TRBJ2-2, with D tentatively TRBD2 (6 bases). Trimming took off 3 bases at V and 4 bases at J, with 18 bases between the two ends. The CDR3 extends over 17 amino acids. Germline V gene sequence: CDR1 LGHNA, CDR2 YNFKEQ. The CDR3 DNA sequence: TGTGCCAGCAGCCAGGAACTGGGACTGTTTCTCACCGGGGAGCTGTTTTTT. Translated: CASSQELGLFLTGELFF.

The chain recombines TRBV7-9 with TRBJ2-7; D is possibly TRBD1 (6 bases). V gave up 4 bases and J gave up 2 bases, with 15 bases separating them. The CDR3 is 15 residues long. Germline V gene lookup returns CDR1 SEHNR and CDR2 FQNEAQ (reference sequence). The CDR3 DNA follows: TGTGCCAGCAGCTCTAGCCGGGACACAGCCTACGAGCAGTACTTC. It yields the protein CASSSSRDTAYEQYF.

V and J are TRBV6-6 and TRBJ2-1, with D tentatively TRBD2 (6 bases). The V end lost 5 bases, the J end lost 4 bases, and 9 bases lay between the germline ends. CDR1 MNHNY and CDR2 SVGAGI come from the germline V gene (reference sequence). The length of the CDR3 is 13 residues. This chain's CDR3 is CASSLATYNEQFF. In DNA, the CDR3 is TGTGCCAGCAGTCTAGCGACGTACAATGAGCAGTTCTTC.

This chain joins TRBV29-1 and TRBJ2-7; D possibly corresponds to TRBD2 (5 bases). The V and J ends lost 6 bases and 2 bases respectively, with 17 bases between them. Germline values: CDR1 SQVTM, CDR2 ANQGSEA. There are 14 residues in the CDR3. The CDR3 coding sequence is TGCAGCGTACGACTTGGACTCCACGCCTACGAGCAGTACTTC. Translating gives CSVRLGLHAYEQYF.

This chain joins TRBV18 and TRBJ2-2, with TRBD2 identical over 8 bases. The CDR3 totals 15 residues. V gave up 2 bases and J gave up 4 bases; unmatched junction bases: 3. The germline gives CDR1 KGHSH, CDR2 LQKENI. In DNA form, the CDR3 reads TGTGCCAGCTCACCAATGCGGGAGGCCACCGGGGAGCTGTTTTTT. This gives the protein CASSPMREATGELFF.